The text below deals with one TCR beta chain. Its cognate antigen has yet to be identified. Within one base of it there is no much larger clone, and no base qualities were kept. The entry originates in a study of blood T cell repertoires in COVID-19 (dated by TCRdb to the early 2020s). Turning to the overall study: The collaborator samples originated in the United States, Italy and Spain and spanned the acute and convalescent phases of COVID-19. The prospective study material was composed of cDNA or gDNA derived from T cells, B-cell-depleted T cells, or PBMCs. The dataset comprised deeply sampled blood TCRbeta repertoires from subjects exposed to, actively infected with, or recovered from COVID-19. The repertoires were released in a freely available public database intended as a resource for research on the immune response to SARS-CoV-2. Samples were obtained from the ongoing ImmuneRACE study (first 160 participants) and from some 1,300 subjects provided by 6 global collaborators. Nearly every sample came with metadata listing a de-identified subject ID, COVID-19 status, age in years and sex. Where available, HLA class I and class II types were obtained from metadata supplied by the sample provider rather than from assay-based typing. Paper-wide results and their limitations: How much clinical and demographic metadata was included differed by source and by participant, and the metadata was provided uncurated.

The immunoSEQ Assay, a bias-controlled multiplex PCR, was used to amplify TCRbeta CDR3 regions from genomic DNA. Processing in the source paper ran as follows. The number of nucleated cells in each sample was estimated by amplification of reference gene primers within the assay. To quantify the absolute abundance of each unique TCRbeta CDR3 rearrangement, sequence reads were collapsed and filtered. Productive Simpson clonality was computed per sample as the square root of Simpson's diversity index over productive rearrangements. This is the immuneACCESS table as TCRdb keeps it, with only in-frame sequences that have V and J called. A part of the clones is gone; compared with another copy, unresolved V genes explain less than half, and the rest is unexplained. V, J and clone size are those of that table, while D and trimming were read from the DNA. The sample yields some 120,000 clones; 85% were counted once. Approximately 1.5% of the sample is held by the ten biggest clonotypes.

Reading the germline V gene gives CDR1 MDHEN and CDR2 SYDVKM. Unmatched junction bases come to 14, with V trimmed by 5 bases and J by 2 bases. CDR3 length: 17 amino acids, cysteine to phenylalanine. Only the CDR3 region is kept as DNA, spanning 51 bases read in frame from base 1. Each collaborating institution followed its own protocols to collect whole blood in K2EDTA tubes. Collaborator samples were shipped for TCRbeta analysis as frozen whole blood, isolated PBMCs, or DNA extracted from either sample type. Sequenced material: peripheral blood. The sequence came from a man aged 35 to 55 with acute or convalescent COVID-19. The rearranged segments are TRBV28 and TRBJ2-5; 7 nucleotides in the junction match TRBD1. The DNA sequence reads TGTGCCAGCAGTCCCCTTCCGGGTAGGGGGCATCAAGAGACCCAGTACTTC. Translation gives CASSPLPGRGHQETQYF. The full variable domain, completed from the reference TRBV28 and TRBJ2-5 proteins outside the CDR3, reads DVKVTQSSRYLVKRTGEKVFLECVQDMDHENMFWYRQDPGLGLRLIYFSYDVKMKEKGDIPEGYSVSREKKERFSLILESASTNQTSMYLCASSPLPGRGHQETQYFGPGTRLLVL.